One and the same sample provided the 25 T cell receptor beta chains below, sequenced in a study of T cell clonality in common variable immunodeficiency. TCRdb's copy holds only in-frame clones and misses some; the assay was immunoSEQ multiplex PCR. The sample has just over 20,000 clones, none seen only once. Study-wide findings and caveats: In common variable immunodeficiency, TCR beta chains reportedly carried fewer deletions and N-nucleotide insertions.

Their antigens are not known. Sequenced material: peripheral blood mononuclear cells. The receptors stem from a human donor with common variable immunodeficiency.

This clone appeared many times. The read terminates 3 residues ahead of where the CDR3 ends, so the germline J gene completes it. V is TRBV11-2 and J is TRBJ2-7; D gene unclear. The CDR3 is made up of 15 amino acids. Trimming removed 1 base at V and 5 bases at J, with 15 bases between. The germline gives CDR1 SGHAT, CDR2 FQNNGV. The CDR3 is CASSLGNYRTNEQYF. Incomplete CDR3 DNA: TGTGCCAGCAGCTTAGGTAACTATCGTACCAACGAG.

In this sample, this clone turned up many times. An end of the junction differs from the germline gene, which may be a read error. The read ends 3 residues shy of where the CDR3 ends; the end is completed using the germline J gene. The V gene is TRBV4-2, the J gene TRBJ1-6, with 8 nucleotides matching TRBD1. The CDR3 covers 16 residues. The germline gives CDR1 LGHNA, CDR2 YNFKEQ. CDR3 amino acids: CASSQDRGDRSSPLHF. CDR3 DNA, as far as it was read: TGCGCCAGCAGCCAAGATCGAGGGGACAGGAGTTCACCC.

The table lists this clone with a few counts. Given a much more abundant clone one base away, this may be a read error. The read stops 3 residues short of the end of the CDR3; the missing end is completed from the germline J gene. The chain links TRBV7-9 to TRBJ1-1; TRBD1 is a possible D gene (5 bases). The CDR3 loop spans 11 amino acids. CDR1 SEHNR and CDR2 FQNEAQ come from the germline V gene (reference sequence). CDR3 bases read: TGTTCCAGCAGCTCAGGACGGGGG. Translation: CSSSSGRG. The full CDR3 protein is CSSSSGRGAFF.

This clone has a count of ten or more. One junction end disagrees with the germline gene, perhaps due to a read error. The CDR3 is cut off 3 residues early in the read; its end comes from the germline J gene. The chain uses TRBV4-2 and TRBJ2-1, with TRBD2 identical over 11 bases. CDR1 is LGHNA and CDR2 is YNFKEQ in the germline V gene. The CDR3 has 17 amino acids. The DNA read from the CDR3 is TGCGCCAGCAGCCATAATCCACTAGCGGGGGCGGGGAATGAG. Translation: CASSHNPLAGAGNE. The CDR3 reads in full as CASSHNPLAGAGNEQFF.

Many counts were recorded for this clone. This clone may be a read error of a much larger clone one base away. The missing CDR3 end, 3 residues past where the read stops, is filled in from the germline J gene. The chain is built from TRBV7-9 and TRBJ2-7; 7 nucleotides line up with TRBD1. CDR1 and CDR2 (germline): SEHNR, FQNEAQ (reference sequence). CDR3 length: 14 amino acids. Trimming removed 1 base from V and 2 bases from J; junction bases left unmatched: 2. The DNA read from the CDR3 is TGTGCCAGCAGCTTAGGGACAGGCGCCTACGAG. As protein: CASSLGTGAYE. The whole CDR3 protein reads CASSLGTGAYEQYF.

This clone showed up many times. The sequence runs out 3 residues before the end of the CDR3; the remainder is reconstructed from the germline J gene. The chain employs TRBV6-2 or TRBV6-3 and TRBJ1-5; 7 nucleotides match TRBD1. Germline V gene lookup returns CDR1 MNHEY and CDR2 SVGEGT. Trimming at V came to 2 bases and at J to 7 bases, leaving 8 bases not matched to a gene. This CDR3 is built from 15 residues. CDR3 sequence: CASSYVTGIGQPQHF. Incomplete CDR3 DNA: TGTGCCAGCAGTTACGTGACAGGGATTGGGCAGCCC.

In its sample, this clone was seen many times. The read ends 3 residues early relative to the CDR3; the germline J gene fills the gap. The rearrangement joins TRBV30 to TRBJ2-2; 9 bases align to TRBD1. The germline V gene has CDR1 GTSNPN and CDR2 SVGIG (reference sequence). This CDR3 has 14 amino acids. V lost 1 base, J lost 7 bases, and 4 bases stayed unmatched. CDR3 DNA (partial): TGTGCCTGGAGTGCTACAGGGGGCCACGGGGAG. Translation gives CAWSATGGHGE. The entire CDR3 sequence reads CAWSATGGHGELFF.

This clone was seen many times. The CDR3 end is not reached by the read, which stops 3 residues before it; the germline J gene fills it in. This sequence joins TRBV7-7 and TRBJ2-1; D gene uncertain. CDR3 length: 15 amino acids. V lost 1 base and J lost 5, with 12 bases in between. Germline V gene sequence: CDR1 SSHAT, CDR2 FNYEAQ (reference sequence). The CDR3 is CASSLGLVEDNEQFF. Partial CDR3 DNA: TGTGCCAGCAGCTTAGGTCTGGTCGAGGACAATGAG.

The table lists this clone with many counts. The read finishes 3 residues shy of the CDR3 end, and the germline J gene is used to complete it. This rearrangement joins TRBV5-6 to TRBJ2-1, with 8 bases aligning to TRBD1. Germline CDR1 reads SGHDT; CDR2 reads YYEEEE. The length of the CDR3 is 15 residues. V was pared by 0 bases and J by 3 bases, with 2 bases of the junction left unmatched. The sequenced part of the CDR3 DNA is TGTGCCAGCAGCTTGGCAGGGGGCCTCTACAATGAG. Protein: CASSLAGGLYNE. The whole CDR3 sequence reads CASSLAGGLYNEQFF.

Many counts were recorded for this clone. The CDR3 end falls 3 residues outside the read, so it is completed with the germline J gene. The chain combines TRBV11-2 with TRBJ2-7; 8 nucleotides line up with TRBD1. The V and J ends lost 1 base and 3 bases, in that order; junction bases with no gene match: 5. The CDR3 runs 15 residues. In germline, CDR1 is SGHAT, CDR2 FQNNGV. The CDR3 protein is CASSLGSGGFYEQYF. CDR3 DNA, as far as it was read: TGTGCCAGCAGCTTAGGTTCAGGGGGCTTCTACGAG.

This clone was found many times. The chain's CDR3 is CAWSVQGATDTQYF. The sequenced CDR3 bases are TGTGCCTGGAGTGTTCAGGGGGCTACAGATACG. V and J are TRBV30 and TRBJ2-3, with 8 positions matching TRBD1. Sequencing ends 3 residues short of the CDR3 end; the germline J gene provides the rest. This CDR3 has 14 residues. Per germline, CDR1 GTSNPN and CDR2 SVGIG (reference sequence). V trimming: 0 bases; J trimming: 3 bases; junction bases outside the gene matches: 2.

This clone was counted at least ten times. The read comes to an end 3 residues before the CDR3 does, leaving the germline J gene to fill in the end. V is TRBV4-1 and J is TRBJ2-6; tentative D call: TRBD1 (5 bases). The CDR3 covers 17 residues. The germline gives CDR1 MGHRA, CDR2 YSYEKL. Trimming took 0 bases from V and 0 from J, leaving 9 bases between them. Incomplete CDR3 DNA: TGCGCCAGCAGCCAAGAAAGGGGCCTCTCTGGGGCCAACGTC. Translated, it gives CASSQERGLSGANV. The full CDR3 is CASSQERGLSGANVLTF.

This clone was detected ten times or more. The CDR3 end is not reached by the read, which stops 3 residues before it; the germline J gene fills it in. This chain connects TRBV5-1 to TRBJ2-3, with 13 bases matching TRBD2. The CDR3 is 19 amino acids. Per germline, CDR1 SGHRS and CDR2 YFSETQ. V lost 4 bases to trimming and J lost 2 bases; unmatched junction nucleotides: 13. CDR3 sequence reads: CASSPPGLAGKGATDTQYF. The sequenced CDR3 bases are TGCGCCAGCAGCCCGCCGGGACTAGCGGGGAAGGGTGCCACAGATACG.

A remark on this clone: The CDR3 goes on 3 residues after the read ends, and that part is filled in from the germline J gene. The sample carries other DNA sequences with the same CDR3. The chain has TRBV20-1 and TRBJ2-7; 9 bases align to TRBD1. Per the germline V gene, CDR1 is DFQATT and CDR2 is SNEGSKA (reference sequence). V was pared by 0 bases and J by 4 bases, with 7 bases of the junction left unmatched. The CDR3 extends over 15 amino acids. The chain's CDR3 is CSAREGVGTGYEQYF. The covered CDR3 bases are TGCAGTGCTAGAGAGGGGGTGGGGACAGGGTACGAG.

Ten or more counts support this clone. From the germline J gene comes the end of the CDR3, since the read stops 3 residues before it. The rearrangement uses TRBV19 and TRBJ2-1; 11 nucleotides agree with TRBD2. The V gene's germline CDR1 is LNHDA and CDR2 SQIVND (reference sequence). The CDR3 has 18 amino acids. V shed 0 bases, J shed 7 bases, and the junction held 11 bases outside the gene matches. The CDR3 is CASSIDLRLAGLKNEQFF. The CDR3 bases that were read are TGTGCCAGTAGTATAGATCTCCGACTAGCGGGGTTAAAAAATGAG.

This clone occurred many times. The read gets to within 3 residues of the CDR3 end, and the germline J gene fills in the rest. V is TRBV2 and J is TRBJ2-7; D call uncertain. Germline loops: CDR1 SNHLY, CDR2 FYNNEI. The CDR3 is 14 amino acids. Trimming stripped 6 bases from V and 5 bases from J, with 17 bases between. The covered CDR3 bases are TGTGCCAGCAGACAACCACCTGACACTCACGAG. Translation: CASRQPPDTHE. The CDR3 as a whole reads CASRQPPDTHEQYF.

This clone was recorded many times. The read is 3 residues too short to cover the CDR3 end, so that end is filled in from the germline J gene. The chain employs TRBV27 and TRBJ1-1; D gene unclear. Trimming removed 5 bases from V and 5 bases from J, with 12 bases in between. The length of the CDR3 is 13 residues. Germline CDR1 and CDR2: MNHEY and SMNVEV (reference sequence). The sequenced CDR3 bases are TGTGCCAGCAGTCCTCCGACAATTACTGAA. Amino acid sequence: CASSPPTITE. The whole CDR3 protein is CASSPPTITEAFF.

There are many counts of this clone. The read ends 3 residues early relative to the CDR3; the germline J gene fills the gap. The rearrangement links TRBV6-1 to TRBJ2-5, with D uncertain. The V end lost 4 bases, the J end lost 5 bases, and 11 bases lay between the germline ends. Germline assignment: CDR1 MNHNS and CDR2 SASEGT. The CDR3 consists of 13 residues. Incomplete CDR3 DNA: TGTGCCAGCAGTGCTCGATTTCAGGAGACC. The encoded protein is CASSARFQET. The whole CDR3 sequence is CASSARFQETQYF.

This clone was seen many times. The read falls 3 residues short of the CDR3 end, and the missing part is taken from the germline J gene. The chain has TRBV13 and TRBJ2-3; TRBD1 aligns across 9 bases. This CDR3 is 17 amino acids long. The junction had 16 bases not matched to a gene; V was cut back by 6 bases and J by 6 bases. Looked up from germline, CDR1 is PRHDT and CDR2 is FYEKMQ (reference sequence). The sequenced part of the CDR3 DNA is TGTGCCAGCAGTCCTAATCCGGGGACAGGGTGGGCGGATACG. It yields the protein CASSPNPGTGWADT. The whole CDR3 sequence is CASSPNPGTGWADTQYF.

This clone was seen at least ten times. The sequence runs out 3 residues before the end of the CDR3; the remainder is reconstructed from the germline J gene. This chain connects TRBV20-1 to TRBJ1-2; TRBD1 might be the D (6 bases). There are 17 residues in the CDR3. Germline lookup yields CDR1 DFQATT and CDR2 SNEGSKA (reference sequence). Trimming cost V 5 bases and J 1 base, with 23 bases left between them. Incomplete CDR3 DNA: TGCAGTGCTGCGCACCCCGGAGACAGGATGAATAACTATGGC. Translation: CSAAHPGDRMNNYG. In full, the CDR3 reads CSAAHPGDRMNNYGYTF.

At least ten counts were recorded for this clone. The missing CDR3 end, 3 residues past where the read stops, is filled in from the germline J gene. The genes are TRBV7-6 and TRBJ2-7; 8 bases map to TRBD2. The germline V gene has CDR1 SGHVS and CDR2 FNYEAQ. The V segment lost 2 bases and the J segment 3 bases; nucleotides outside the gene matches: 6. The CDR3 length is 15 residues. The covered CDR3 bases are TGTGCCAGCAGCTTACGGGGGGGTCTACTCTACGAG. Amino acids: CASSLRGGLLYE. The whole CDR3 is CASSLRGGLLYEQYF.

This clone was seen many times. CDR3 region: CASSLQGGVTDTQYF. The DNA read from the CDR3 is TGTGCCAGCAGCTTGCAGGGGGGTGTAACAGATACG. V usage is TRBV5-8 and J usage is TRBJ2-3, with a possible D match to TRBD1 (7 bases). Read sequence stops 3 residues before the CDR3 end, and the germline J gene provides the missing end. V lost 1 base to trimming and J lost 3 bases, with 12 bases between them. CDR1 and CDR2 (germline): SGHTS, YDEGEE. The CDR3 covers 15 residues.

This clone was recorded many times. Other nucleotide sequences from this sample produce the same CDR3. The CDR3 loop is CASSPRGGSSYNEQFF. The sequenced part of the CDR3 DNA is TGTGCCAGCAGTCCTAGGGGGGGGTCTTCCTACAATGAG. This chain links TRBV6-2 or TRBV6-3 with TRBJ2-1, with D possibly being TRBD2 (7 bases). The read is 3 residues too short to cover the CDR3 end, so that end is filled in from the germline J gene. Trimming pared 5 bases from V and 1 base from J, leaving 15 bases between. The V gene's germline CDR1 is MNHEY and CDR2 SVGEGT. The CDR3 sequence is 16 residues long.

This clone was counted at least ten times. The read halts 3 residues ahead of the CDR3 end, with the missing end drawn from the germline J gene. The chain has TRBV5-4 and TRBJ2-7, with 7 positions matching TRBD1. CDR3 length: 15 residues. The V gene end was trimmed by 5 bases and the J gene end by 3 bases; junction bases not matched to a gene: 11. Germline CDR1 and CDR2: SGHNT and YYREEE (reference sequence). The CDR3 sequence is CASSMPGTALYEQYF. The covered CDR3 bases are TGTGCCAGCAGTATGCCCGGGACAGCGCTCTACGAG.

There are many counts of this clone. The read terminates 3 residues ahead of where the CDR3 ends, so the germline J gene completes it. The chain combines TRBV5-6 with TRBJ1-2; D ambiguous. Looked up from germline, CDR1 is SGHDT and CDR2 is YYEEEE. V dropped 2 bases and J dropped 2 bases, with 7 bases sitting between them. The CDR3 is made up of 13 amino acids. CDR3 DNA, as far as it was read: TGTGCCAGCAGCTTACAGCGGAACTATGGC. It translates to CASSLQRNYG. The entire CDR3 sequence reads CASSLQRNYGYTF.